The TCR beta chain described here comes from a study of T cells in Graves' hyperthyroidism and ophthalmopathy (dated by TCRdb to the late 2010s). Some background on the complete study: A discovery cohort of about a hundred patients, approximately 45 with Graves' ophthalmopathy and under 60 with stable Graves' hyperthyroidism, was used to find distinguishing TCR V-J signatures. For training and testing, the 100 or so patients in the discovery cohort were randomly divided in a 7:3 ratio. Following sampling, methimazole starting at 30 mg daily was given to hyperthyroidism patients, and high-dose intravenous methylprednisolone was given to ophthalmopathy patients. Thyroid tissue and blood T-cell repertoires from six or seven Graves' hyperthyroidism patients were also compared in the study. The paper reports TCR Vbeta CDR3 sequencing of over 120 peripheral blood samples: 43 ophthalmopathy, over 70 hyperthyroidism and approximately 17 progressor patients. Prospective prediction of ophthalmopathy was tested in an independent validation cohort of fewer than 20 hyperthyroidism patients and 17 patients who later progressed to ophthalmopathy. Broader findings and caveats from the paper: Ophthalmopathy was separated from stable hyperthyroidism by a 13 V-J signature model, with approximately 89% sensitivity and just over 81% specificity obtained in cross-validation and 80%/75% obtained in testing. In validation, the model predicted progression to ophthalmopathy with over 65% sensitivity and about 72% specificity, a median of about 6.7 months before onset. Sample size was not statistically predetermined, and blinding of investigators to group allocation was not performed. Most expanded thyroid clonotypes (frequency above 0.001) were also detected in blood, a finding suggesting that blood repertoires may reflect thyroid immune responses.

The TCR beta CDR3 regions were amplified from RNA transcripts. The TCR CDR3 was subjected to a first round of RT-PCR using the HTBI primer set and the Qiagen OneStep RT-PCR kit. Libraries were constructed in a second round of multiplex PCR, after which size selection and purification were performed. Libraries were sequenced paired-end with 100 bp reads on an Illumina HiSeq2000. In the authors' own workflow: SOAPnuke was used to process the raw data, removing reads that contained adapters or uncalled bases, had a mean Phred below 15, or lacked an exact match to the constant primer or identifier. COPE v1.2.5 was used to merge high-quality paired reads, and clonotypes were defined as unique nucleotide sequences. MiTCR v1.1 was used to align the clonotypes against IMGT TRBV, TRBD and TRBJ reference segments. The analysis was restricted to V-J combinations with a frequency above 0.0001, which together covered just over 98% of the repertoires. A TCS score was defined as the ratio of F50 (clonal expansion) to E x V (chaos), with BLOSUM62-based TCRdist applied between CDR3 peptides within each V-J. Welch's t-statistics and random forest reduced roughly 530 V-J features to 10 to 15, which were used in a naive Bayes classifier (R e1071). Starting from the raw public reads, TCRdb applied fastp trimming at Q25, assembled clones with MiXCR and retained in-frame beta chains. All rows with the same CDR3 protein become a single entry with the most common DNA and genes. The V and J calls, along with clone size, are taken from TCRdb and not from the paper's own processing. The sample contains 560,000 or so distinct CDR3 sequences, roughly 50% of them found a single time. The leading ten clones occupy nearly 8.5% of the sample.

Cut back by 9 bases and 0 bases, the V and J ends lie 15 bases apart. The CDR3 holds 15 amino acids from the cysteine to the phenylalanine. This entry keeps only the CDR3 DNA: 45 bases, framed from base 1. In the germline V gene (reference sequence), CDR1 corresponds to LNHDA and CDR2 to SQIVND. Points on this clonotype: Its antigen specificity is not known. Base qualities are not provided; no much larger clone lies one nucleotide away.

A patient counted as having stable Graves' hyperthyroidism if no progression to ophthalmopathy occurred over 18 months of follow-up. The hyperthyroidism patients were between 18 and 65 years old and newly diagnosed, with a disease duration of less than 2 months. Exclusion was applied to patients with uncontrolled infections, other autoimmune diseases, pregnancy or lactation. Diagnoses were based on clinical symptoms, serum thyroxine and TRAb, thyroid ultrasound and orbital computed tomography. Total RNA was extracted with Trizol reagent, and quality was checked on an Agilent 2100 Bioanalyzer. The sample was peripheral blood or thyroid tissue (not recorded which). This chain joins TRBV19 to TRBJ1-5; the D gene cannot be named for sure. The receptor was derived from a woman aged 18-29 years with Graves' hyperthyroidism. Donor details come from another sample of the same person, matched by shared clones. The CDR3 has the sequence CASLEGWSSNQPQHF. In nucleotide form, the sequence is TGTGCCAGCCTAGAGGGTTGGAGTAGCAATCAGCCCCAGCATTTT.